The TCR beta chain under discussion was sequenced for a study of blood T cells in healthy people across ages. Using a J-beta primer mix together with a sample-barcoded 5' primer, a second PCR was run for about 6 to 11 cycles. TCRdb recomputed calls from the 5' RACE reads with MiXCR, one row per CDR3 protein. Of around 1,800,000 distinct CDR3 sequences in the sample, approximately 40% were seen once. Trimming removed 0 bases at V and 5 bases at J, with 7 bases between. There are 12 residues in the CDR3. Germline CDR1 is GTSNPN and CDR2 is SVGIG (reference sequence). The chain combines TRBV30 with TRBJ1-2; D remains ambiguous. The clonotype comes from a human donor in good health. The sequencing sample was made of blood. CDR3 sequence: CAWSVVGYGYTF. CDR3 in DNA: TGTGCCTGGAGTGTGGTGGGGTATGGCTACACCTTC. Full variable domain (outside the CDR3, taken from reference TRBV30 and TRBJ1-2): SQTIHQWPATLVQPVGSPLSLECTVEGTSNPNLYWYRQAAGRGLQLLFYSVGIGQISSEVPQNLSASRPQDRQFILSSKKLLLSDSGFYLCAWSVVGYGYTFGSGTRLTVV.